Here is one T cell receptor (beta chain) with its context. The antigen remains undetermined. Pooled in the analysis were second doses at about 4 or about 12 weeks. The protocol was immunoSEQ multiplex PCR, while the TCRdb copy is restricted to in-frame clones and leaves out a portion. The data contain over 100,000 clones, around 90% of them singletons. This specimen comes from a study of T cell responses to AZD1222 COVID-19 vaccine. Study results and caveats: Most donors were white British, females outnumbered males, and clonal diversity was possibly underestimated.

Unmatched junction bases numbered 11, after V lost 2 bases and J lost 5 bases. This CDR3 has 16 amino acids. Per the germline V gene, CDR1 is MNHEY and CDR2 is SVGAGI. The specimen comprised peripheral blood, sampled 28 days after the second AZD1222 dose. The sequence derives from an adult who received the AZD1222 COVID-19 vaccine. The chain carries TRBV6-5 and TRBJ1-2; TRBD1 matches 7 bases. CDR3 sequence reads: CASSYNRQGKIYGYTF. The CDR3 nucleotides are TGTGCCAGCAGTTACAATAGACAGGGCAAAATTTATGGCTACACCTTC.